Shown below are 5 T cell receptor beta chains from a single sample sequenced in a study of identical twins. TCRdb passed the 5' RACE reads through MiXCR, listing each CDR3 protein once. The profile shows about 150,000 distinct CDR3 sequences, 3% to 4.5% of them singletons. The source material was memory T cells sorted from blood. Receptors were obtained from a man in his late teens or twenties in good health.

The chain combines TRBV9 with TRBJ1-6; D perhaps matches TRBD1 (5 bases). From germline, CDR1 is SGDLS and CDR2 YYNGEE. The CDR3 is 15 residues long. With 3 bases removed from V and 6 bases from J, the gap between germline ends came to 13 bases. Here the CDR3 DNA reads TGTGCCAGCAGCGGGGGTGGGGGACTTAATTCACCCCTCCACTTT. This translates into CASSGGGGLNSPLHF. Based on the CDR3 plus reference TRBV9 and TRBJ1-6, the full variable domain is DSGVTQTPKHLITATGQRVTLRCSPRSGDLSVYWYQQSLDQGLQFLIQYYNGEERAKGNILERFSAQQFPDLHSELNLSSLELGDSALYFCASSGGGGLNSPLHFGNGTRLTVT.

There are many counts of this clonotype. V is TRBV4-3 and J is TRBJ2-7, with D unclear. The CDR3 loop spans 16 amino acids. Trimming left V 0 bases short and J 0 bases short, with 12 bases between. Germline assignment: CDR1 LGHNA and CDR2 YSLEER. This CDR3 is CASSQDVRGSSYEQYF. The CDR3 nucleotides are TGCGCCAGCAGCCAAGACGTTAGAGGAAGCTCCTACGAGCAGTACTTC.

This clonotype was counted ten times or more. The genes are TRBV11-2 and TRBJ2-4; 7 bases fit TRBD1. The junction had 6 bases not matched to a gene; V was cut back by 4 bases and J by 3 bases. This CDR3 has 15 residues. Germline V gene lookup returns CDR1 SGHAT and CDR2 FQNNGV. CDR3 amino acids: CASSSIQGIKNIQYF. CDR3 sequence (DNA): TGTGCCAGCAGCTCGATACAGGGGATCAAAAACATTCAGTACTTC.

This clonotype appeared many times. The rearrangement links TRBV10-3 to TRBJ2-5; 7 positions agree with TRBD1. V lost 8 bases, J lost 1 base, and 10 bases stayed unmatched. CDR3 length equals 15 residues. The germline CDR1 and CDR2 sequences are ENHRY and SYGVKD. The CDR3 protein is CAIGRGDRAQETQYF. The CDR3 DNA reads as TGTGCCATCGGGAGAGGAGACAGGGCCCAAGAGACCCAGTACTTC.

This clonotype was recorded at least ten times. The chain has TRBV20-1 and TRBJ2-7, with D perhaps given as TRBD1 or TRBD2 (5 bases each). This CDR3 contains 15 residues. Trimming cost V 0 bases and J 1 base, with 13 bases left between them. The germline V gene encodes CDR1 DFQATT and CDR2 SNEGSKA (reference sequence). The chain's CDR3 is CSARDQGTASYEQYF. CDR3 coding DNA: TGCAGTGCTAGAGATCAAGGGACGGCGTCCTACGAGCAGTACTTC.